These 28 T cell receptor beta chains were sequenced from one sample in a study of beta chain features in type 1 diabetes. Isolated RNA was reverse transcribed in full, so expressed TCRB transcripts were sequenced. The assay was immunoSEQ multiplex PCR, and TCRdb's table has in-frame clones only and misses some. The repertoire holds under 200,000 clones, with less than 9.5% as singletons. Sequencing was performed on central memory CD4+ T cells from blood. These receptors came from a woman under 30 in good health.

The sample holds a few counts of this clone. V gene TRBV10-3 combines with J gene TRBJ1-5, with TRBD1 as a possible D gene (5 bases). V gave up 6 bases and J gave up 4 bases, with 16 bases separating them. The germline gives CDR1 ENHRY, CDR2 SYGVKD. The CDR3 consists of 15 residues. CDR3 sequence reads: CAISEGPAGNQPQHF. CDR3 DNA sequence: TGTGCCATCAGCGAGGGACCAGCGGGGAATCAGCCCCAGCATTTT.

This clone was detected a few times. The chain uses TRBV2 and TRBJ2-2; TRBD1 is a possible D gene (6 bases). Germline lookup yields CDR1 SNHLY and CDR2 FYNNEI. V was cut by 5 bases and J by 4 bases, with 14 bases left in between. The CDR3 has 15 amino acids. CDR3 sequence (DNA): TGTGCCAGCAGTCTAGACAGGAGGTCCACCGGGGAGCTGTTTTTT. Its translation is CASSLDRRSTGELFF.

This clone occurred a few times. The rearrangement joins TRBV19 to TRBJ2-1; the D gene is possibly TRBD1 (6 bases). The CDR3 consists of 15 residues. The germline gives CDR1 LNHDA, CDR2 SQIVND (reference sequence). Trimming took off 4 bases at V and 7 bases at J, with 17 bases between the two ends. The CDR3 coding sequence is TGTGCCAGTAGTACAGTAGGGGGAATCTGGAATGAGCAGTTCTTC. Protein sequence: CASSTVGGIWNEQFF. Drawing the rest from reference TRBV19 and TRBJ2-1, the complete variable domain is DGGITQSPKYLFRKEGQNVTLSCEQNLNHDAMYWYRQDPGQGLRLIYYSQIVNDFQKGDIAEGYSVSREKKESFPLTVTSAQKNPTAFYLCASSTVGGIWNEQFFGPGTRLTVL.

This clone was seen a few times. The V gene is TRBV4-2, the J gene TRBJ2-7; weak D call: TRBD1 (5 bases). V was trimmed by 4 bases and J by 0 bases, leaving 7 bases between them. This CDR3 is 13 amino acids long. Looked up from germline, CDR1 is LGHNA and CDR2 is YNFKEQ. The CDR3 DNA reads TGTGCCAGCAGCCCCGACAGCTCCTACGAGCAGTACTTC. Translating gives CASSPDSSYEQYF.

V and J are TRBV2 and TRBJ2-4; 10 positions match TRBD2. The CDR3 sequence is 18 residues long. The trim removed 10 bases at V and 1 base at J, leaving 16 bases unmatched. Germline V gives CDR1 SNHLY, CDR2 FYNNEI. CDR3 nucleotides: TGTGCCACCCAGAGAGGGCTAGCGGGAGTAGAGGCCAAAAACATTCAGTACTTC. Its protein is CATQRGLAGVEAKNIQYF.

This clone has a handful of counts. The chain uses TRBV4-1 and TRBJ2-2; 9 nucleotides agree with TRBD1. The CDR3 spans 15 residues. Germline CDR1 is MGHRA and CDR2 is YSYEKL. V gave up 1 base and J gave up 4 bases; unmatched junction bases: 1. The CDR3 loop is CASSQAGQGTGELFF. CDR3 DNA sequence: TGCGCCAGCAGCCAAGCGGGACAGGGCACCGGGGAGCTGTTTTTT.

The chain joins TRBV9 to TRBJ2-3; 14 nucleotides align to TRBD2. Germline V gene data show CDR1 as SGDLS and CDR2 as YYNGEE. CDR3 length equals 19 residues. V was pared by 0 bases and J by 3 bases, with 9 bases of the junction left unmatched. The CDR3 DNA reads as TGTGCCAGCAGCGTAGCGACTAGCGGGGGGGCCGGGAGGACAGATACGCAGTATTTT. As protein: CASSVATSGGAGRTDTQYF.

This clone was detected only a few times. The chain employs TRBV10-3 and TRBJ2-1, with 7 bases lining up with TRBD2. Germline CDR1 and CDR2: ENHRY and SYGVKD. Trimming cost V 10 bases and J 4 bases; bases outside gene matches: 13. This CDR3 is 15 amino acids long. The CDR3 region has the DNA TGTGCCAGCAGCTCCTGGACGGGGGGTTACAATGAGCAGTTCTTC. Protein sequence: CASSSWTGGYNEQFF.

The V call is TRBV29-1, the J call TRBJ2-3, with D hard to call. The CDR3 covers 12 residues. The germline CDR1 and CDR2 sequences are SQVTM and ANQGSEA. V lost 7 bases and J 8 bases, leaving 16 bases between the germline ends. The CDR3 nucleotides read TGCAGCGCAAAAGAGGCCGTTATTACGCAGTATTTT. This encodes CSAKEAVITQYF.

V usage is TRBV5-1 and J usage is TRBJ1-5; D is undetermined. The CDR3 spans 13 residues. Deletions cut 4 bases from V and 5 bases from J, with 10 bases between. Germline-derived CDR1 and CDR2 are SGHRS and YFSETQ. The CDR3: CASSELGDQPQHF. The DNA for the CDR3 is TGCGCCAGCAGCGAATTGGGAGATCAGCCCCAGCATTTT. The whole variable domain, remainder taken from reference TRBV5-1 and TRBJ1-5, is KAGVTQTPRYLIKTRGQQVTLSCSPISGHRSVSWYQQTPGQGLQFLFEYFSETQRNKGNFPGRFSGRQFSNSRSEMNVSTLELGDSALYLCASSELGDQPQHFGDGTRLSIL.

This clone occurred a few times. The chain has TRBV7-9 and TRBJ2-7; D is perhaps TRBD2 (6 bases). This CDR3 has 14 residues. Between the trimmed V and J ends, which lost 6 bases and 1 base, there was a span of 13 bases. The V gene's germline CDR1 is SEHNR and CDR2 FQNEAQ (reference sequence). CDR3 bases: TGTGCCAGCAGTCCAACGGGACTGTCCTACGAGCAGTACTTC. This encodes CASSPTGLSYEQYF.

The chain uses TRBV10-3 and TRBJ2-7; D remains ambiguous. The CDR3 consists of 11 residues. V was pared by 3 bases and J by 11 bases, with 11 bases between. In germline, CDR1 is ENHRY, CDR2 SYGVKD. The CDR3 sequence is CAISDLSREYF. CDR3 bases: TGTGCCATCAGTGATTTGTCTCGGGAGTACTTC.

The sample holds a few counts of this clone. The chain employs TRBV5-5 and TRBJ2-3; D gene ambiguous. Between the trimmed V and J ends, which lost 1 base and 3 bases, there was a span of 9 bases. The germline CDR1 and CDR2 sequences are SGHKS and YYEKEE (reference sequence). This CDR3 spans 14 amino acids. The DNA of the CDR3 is TGTGCCAGCAGCTTGTCGAGCGAAACAGATACGCAGTATTTT. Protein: CASSLSSETDTQYF.

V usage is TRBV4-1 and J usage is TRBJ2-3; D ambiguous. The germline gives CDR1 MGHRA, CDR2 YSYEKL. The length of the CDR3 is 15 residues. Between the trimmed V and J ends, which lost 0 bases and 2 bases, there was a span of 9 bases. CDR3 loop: CASSQDIRVTDTQYF. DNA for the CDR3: TGCGCCAGCAGCCAAGATATTCGGGTCACAGATACGCAGTATTTT.

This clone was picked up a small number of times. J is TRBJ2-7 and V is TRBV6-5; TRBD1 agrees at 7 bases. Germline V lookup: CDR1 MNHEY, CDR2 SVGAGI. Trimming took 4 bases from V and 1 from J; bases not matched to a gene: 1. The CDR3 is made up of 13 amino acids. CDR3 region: CASSLGQSYEQYF. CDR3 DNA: TGTGCCAGCAGTTTGGGACAGTCCTACGAGCAGTACTTC.

CDR3 loop: CASSDGGLAGGGDEQFF. The CDR3, as DNA: TGTGCCAGCAGTGACGGCGGACTAGCGGGAGGGGGAGATGAGCAGTTCTTC. V and J are TRBV25-1 and TRBJ2-1; 15 nucleotides agree with TRBD2. The CDR3 loop spans 17 amino acids. V was pared by 3 bases and J by 8 bases, with 8 bases of the junction left unmatched. The germline gives CDR1 MGHDK, CDR2 SYGVNS. The whole variable domain, filled in from reference TRBV25-1 and TRBJ2-1, reads EADIYQTPRYLVIGTGKKITLECSQTMGHDKMYWYQQDPGMELHLIHYSYGVNSTEKGDLSSESTVSRIRTEHFPLTLESARPSHTSQYLCASSDGGLAGGGDEQFFGPGTRLTVL.

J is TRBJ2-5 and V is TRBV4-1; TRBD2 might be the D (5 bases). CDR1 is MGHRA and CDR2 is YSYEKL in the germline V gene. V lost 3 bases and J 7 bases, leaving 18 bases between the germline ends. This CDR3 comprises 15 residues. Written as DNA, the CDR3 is TGCGCCAGCAGCCAGCCGGGAACACTCCTGGGGACCCAGTACTTC. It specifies CASSQPGTLLGTQYF.

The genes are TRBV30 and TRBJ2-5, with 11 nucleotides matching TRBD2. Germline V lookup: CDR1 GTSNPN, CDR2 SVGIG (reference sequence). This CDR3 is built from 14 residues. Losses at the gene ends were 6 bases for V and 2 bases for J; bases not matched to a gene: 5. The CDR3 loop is CACDLAGGQETQYF. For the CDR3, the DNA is TGTGCCTGCGACTTAGCGGGAGGGCAAGAGACCCAGTACTTC.

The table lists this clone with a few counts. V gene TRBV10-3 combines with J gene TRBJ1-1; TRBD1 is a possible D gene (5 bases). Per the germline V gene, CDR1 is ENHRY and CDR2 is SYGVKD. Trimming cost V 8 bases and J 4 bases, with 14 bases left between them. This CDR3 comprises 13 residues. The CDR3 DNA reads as TGTGCCATCCTAGGGGCCGGCGGCACTGAAGCTTTCTTT. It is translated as CAILGAGGTEAFF.

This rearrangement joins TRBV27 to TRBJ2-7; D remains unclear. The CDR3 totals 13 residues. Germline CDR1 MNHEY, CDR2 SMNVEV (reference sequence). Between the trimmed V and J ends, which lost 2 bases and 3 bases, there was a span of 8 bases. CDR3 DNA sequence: TGTGCCAGCAGTTTACCTCCCTACTACGAGCAGTACTTC. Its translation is CASSLPPYYEQYF.

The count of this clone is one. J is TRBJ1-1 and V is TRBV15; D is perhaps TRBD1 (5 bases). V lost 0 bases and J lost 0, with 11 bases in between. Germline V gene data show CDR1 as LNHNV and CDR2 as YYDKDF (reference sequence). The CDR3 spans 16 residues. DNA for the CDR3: TGTGCCACCAGCAGAGAGTCAGGGAACATGAACACTGAAGCTTTCTTT. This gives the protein CATSRESGNMNTEAFF.

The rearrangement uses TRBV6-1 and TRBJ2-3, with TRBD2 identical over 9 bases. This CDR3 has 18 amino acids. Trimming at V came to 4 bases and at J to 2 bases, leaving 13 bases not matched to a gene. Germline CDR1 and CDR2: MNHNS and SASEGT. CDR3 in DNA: TGTGCCAGCAGTGTCCCTAGCGGGACCTTTAACCCCACAGATACGCAGTATTTT. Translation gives CASSVPSGTFNPTDTQYF.

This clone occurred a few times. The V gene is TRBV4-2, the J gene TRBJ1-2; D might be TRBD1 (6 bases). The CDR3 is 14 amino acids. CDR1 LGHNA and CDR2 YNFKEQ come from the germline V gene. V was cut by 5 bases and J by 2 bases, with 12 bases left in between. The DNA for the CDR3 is TGTGCCAGCAGCTCATCAGGGGTGAACTATGGCTACACCTTC. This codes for CASSSSGVNYGYTF.

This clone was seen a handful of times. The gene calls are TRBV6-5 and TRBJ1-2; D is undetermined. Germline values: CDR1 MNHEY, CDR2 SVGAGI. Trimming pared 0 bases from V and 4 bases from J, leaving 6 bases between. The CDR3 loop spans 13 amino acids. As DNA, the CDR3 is TGTGCCAGCAGTTACTCGGCAGGCTATGGCTACACCTTC. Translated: CASSYSAGYGYTF.

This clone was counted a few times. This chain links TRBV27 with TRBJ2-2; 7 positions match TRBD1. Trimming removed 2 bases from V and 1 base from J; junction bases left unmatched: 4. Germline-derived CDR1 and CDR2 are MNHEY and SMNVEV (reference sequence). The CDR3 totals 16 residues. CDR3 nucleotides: TGTGCCAGCAGTTTAAGGGGGCGCGGGAACACCGGGGAGCTGTTTTTT. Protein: CASSLRGRGNTGELFF.

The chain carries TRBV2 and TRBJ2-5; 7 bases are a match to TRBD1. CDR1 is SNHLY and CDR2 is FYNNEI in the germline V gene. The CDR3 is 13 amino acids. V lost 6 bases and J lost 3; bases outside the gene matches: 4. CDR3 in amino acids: CASSLDREETQYF. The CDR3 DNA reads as TGTGCCAGCAGCCTAGACAGGGAAGAGACCCAGTACTTC.

The CDR3 DNA reads TGTGCCAGCAGCTTAGCCGACAGGAACTACAATCAGCCCCAGCATTTT. It is translated as CASSLADRNYNQPQHF. V usage is TRBV7-8 and J usage is TRBJ1-5; the D gene is possibly TRBD1 (6 bases). This CDR3 has 16 amino acids. Germline V lookup: CDR1 SGHVS, CDR2 FQNEAQ. Trimming took off 0 bases at V and 3 bases at J, with 12 bases between the two ends.

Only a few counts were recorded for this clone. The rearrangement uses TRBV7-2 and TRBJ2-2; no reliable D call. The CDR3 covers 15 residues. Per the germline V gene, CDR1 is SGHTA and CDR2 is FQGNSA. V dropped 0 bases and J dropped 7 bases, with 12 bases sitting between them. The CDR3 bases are TGTGCCAGCAGCTTAGCGCGGTTAGGCCACGGGGAGCTGTTTTTT. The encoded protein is CASSLARLGHGELFF.